This entry describes one T cell receptor (beta chain). What antigen it recognizes has not been identified. Base qualities are not at hand, and no much larger clone is one base apart. This record belongs to a study of post-analysis software for immune sequencing data (dated by TCRdb to about 2015). For context, the study as a whole: Recorded disease courses included relapsing-remitting, secondary progressive and progressive-relapsing multiple sclerosis, with some patients lacking subtype annotation. A subset of samples was prepared in parallel using single-end sample barcoding, then pooled and co-amplified after Illumina adapter ligation. The multiple sclerosis patient repertoires were compared with under 13 previously published healthy control repertoires from donors aged roughly 6 to 25 years.

Preparation of the library involved PCR. Sequencing used an Illumina HiSeq 2500. To reduce PCR and sequencing biases, unique molecular identifiers were built into the TCR beta cDNA libraries. Roughly 500,000 cDNA molecules were obtained for every 1 to 10 million input T cells, so each molecule roughly corresponded to one T cell. The patient libraries were prepared and sequenced using the same protocol as the earlier healthy control dataset. Samples belonging to the same batch were prepared together, multiplexed and sequenced on a shared HiSeq lane. From the authors' description of their analysis: Raw barcoded reads were processed with MIGEC, discarding single-read molecular identifier groups before consensus assembly and CDR3 extraction. VDJtools was used for post-analysis of the clonotype tables, and diversity was normalized by down-sampling every dataset to the size of the smallest sample. To correct batch-related cross-sample contamination, repertoire overlap clustering matched CDR3 amino acid sequences but not nucleotide sequences. The public reads were quality trimmed at Q25 with fastp and then assembled into clones with MiXCR by TCRdb, keeping productive beta chains. Every entry covers one CDR3 protein and lists the most common genes and DNA from its rows. TCRdb, not the authors, supplied the V and J calls. A total of approximately 730,000 distinct CDR3 sequences appear in this sample, about 32% of them only once. The leading ten clones occupy 0.55% to 0.65% of the sample.

To demonstrate the VDJtools post-analysis software, TCR beta repertoires were profiled from the peripheral blood of 10 to 15 young patients with multiple sclerosis. The patients with multiple sclerosis were children and adolescents between 6 and 15 years of age. Overall study results and their limits: The multiple sclerosis patient group was slightly younger than the control group. Direct clustering with F measure revealed strong co-clustering of samples prepared in the same batch, which led to a batch-effect correction. Normalized Chao1 diversity was significantly lower in multiple sclerosis patients than controls, suggesting substantial peripheral T-cell clonal expansion. Four or five TRBV segments, including TRBV5-6, TRBV5-1 and TRBV20-1, were significantly more frequent in patients than controls.

Trimming costs V 7 bases and J 3 bases, and their ends lie 12 bases apart. Including the terminal cysteine and phenylalanine, the CDR3 comprises 14 residues. The kept DNA is CDR3 alone, 42 bases in frame from the first base. CDR1 and CDR2 (MNHEY, SVGAGI) derive from the germline V gene. Material: blood. The TCR sequence derives from a girl between 10 and 17 years old with multiple sclerosis. The chain is encoded by TRBV6-5 joined to TRBJ2-2, with TRBD1 tentatively as D gene (6 bases match). Here is the DNA: TGTGCCAGCACCATGACAGGCGACACCGGGGAGCTGTTTTTT. It codes for CASTMTGDTGELFF.